Reported below is one T cell receptor (beta chain). Its antigen remains unidentified. The data are from a study of cytomegalovirus exposure and HLA in healthy donors. Whole-study results and caveats: Reported findings show TCR beta sequences accurately forecast HLA-A and HLA-B alleles in most subjects. It was confirmed in vitro that a few of the CMV-associated chains were specific for CMV antigens. According to the study, 160 or so TCR beta chains were cytomegalovirus-associated.

Every donor was a healthy person donating bone marrow. Researchers ran the PCR with 60 Vbeta and 13 Jbeta primers. TCRdb's table, derived via immunoSEQ multiplex PCR, lists solely in-frame clones and lacks some. The sample includes around 100,000 clones, around 80% of them seen just once. The CDR3 sequence is 14 residues long. Germline V gives CDR1 LNHDA, CDR2 SQIVND (reference sequence). V lost 6 bases, J lost 9 bases, and 18 bases lay in between. This receptor was obtained from a male donor in good health and CMV-seropositive. Sample: PBMCs. J is TRBJ2-1 and V is TRBV19, with D maybe TRBD1 (5 bases). CDR3 DNA: TGTGCCAGTAGAAGGGGATACGCTTCAGGTGAGCAGTTCTTC. It codes for CASRRGYASGEQFF.